Presented here are 13 T cell receptor beta chains from one specimen sequenced in a study of CD8+ T cells in alopecia areata. Alopecia areata patients had lesional scalp punch biopsies and peripheral blood taken from them. Sequencing used cDNA as its template, made by extracting RNA and reverse transcribing it. Data came from immunoSEQ multiplex PCR; TCRdb stores just in-frame clones and leaves some out. The table shows around 10,000 clones, with approximately 58% occurring only once. The starting material was skin, obtained at week 0. The receptors were sampled from a human donor with alopecia areata.

The chain recombines TRBV5-1 with TRBJ1-2, with D tentatively TRBD1 (6 bases). V dropped 5 bases and J dropped 5 bases, with 13 bases sitting between them. This CDR3 spans 13 amino acids. CDR1 SGHRS and CDR2 YFSETQ come from the germline V gene. Written as DNA, the CDR3 is TGCGCCAGCAGACTGGACAGCTCTTATGGCTACACCTTC. Encoded protein: CASRLDSSYGYTF.

The V call is TRBV15, the J call TRBJ1-3, with a possible D match to TRBD1 (5 bases). The ends were cut back, 6 bases at V and 0 bases at J, with 15 bases in the middle. Germline V lookup: CDR1 LNHNV, CDR2 YYDKDF (reference sequence). The CDR3 is made up of 16 amino acids. CDR3 residues: CATSPSDSSSGNTIYF. The CDR3 bases are TGTGCCACCAGTCCAAGTGACAGTTCCTCTGGAAACACCATATATTTT.

This clone was seen a few times. V and J are TRBV27 and TRBJ2-4; no definite D call. CDR1 is MNHEY, CDR2 SMNVEV, per germline (reference sequence). The ends were cut back, 2 bases at V and 6 bases at J, with 11 bases in the middle. CDR3 length: 14 residues. CDR3 DNA: TGTGCCAGCAGTTTACGGGTCTCCGGAAACATTCAGTACTTC. This gives the protein CASSLRVSGNIQYF.

The chain links TRBV7-2 to TRBJ2-2, with unresolved D. Germline CDR1 and CDR2: SGHTA and FQGNSA. This CDR3 region has 15 residues. V lost 5 bases, J lost 1 base, and 11 bases lay in between. Written as DNA, the CDR3 is TGTGCCAGCAGCCCCTCGAGGCGGAACACCGGGGAGCTGTTTTTT. Translated: CASSPSRRNTGELFF. The full variable domain, rest sourced from reference TRBV7-2 and TRBJ2-2, is GAGVSQSPSNKVTEKGKDVELRCDPISGHTALYWYRQSLGQGLEFLIYFQGNSAPDKSGLPSDRFSAERTGGSVSTLTIQRTQQEDSAVYLCASSPSRRNTGELFFGEGSRLTVL.

In this sample, this clone turned up a few times. The CDR3 protein is CASSLWAAPDNSPLHF. DNA of the CDR3: TGTGCCAGCAGTTTATGGGCCGCGCCCGATAATTCACCCCTCCACTTT. The V gene is TRBV27, the J gene TRBJ1-6; D uncertain. Germline V lookup: CDR1 MNHEY, CDR2 SMNVEV (reference sequence). Trimming took off 1 base at V and 5 bases at J, with 12 bases between the two ends. The CDR3 contains 16 residues.

This clone was observed a few times. This chain joins TRBV11-2 and TRBJ1-3, with TRBD1 matching over 7 bases. The CDR3 loop spans 17 amino acids. CDR1 and CDR2 from the germline V gene are SGHAT and FQNNGV. The junction had 6 bases not matched to a gene; V was cut back by 1 base and J by 0 bases. In DNA form, the CDR3 reads TGTGCCAGCAGCTTAGGGGGACAGTCTATCTCTGGAAACACCATATATTTT. Encoded protein: CASSLGGQSISGNTIYF. Full variable domain (outside the CDR3, taken from reference TRBV11-2 and TRBJ1-3): EAGVAQSPRYKIIEKRQSVAFWCNPISGHATLYWYQQILGQGPKLLIQFQNNGVVDDSQLPKDRFSAERLKGVDSTLKIQPAKLEDSAVYLCASSLGGQSISGNTIYFGEGSWLTVV.

The chain recombines TRBV7-9 with TRBJ2-7, with D hard to call. The V end was cut by 4 bases, the J end by 0 bases, with 10 bases between. The CDR3 totals 14 residues. Germline V CDR1 and CDR2: SEHNR, FQNEAQ (reference sequence). CDR3 amino acids: CASSYLEISYEQYF. As DNA, the CDR3 is TGTGCCAGCAGCTACCTCGAGATCTCCTACGAGCAGTACTTC.

This clone was recorded a few times. The chain recombines TRBV7-9 with TRBJ2-3, with no clear D. V was clipped by 5 bases and J by 6 bases, with 12 bases between them. The CDR3 has 13 amino acids. The germline gives CDR1 SEHNR, CDR2 FQNEAQ (reference sequence). The CDR3 here is CASSLSDGDTQYF. CDR3 DNA sequence: TGTGCCAGCAGCCTCAGTGACGGTGATACGCAGTATTTT. Looking up the rest from reference TRBV7-9 and TRBJ2-3 gives the full variable domain: DTGVSQNPRHKITKRGQNVTFRCDPISEHNRLYWYRQTLGQGPEFLTYFQNEAQLEKSRLLSDRFSAERPKGSFSTLEIQRTEQGDSAMYLCASSLSDGDTQYFGPGTRLTVL.

The chain is built from TRBV28 and TRBJ2-1; 11 bases are shared with TRBD2. Per the germline V gene, CDR1 is MDHEN and CDR2 is SYDVKM. J was trimmed by 6 bases and V by 5 bases; bases with no gene match: 6. The length of the CDR3 is 15 residues. The CDR3 DNA reads as TGTGCCAGCAGTCCTCTAGCGGGAGGATCCAATGAGCAGTTCTTC. Protein: CASSPLAGGSNEQFF.

The J gene is TRBJ2-3, the V gene TRBV4-1; D remains ambiguous. The germline CDR1 and CDR2 sequences are MGHRA and YSYEKL. The V end was cut by 1 base, the J end by 2 bases, with 13 bases between. This CDR3 has 16 amino acids. The CDR3 DNA reads TGCGCCAGCAGCCAAGTCCACCTAACCTACACAGATACGCAGTATTTT. Translating gives CASSQVHLTYTDTQYF.

This sequence joins TRBV9 and TRBJ2-3, with TRBD2 matching over 7 bases. Per the germline V gene, CDR1 is SGDLS and CDR2 is YYNGEE. This CDR3 contains 15 residues. J gave up 3 bases and V 0 bases, and 4 bases lay outside the gene matches. The CDR3 DNA reads as TGTGCCAGCAGCGTAGACCTAGCGGTAACAGATACGCAGTATTTT. It translates to CASSVDLAVTDTQYF.

V is TRBV11-2 and J is TRBJ1-5, with D possibly being TRBD1 (6 bases). The CDR3 has 14 residues. V shed 3 bases and J shed 5 bases, with 11 bases lying between them. Germline V CDR1 and CDR2: SGHAT, FQNNGV. CDR3 sequence: CASSLSQGDQPQHF. CDR3 coding DNA: TGTGCCAGCAGCTTGTCACAGGGCGATCAGCCCCAGCATTTT.

In this sample, this clone turned up a few times. The J gene is TRBJ1-1, the V gene TRBV18, with no clear D. V was clipped by 1 base and J by 0 bases, with 6 bases between them. The CDR3 extends over 14 amino acids. The V gene's germline CDR1 is KGHSH and CDR2 LQKENI. The chain's CDR3 is CASSPRQMNTEAFF. The CDR3 nucleotides are TGTGCCAGCTCACCACGGCAGATGAACACTGAAGCTTTCTTT. The full variable domain, rest sourced from reference TRBV18 and TRBJ1-1, is NAGVMQNPRHLVRRRGQEARLRCSPMKGHSHVYWYRQLPEEGLKFMVYLQKENIIDESGMPKERFSAEFPKEGPSILRIQQVVRGDSAAYFCASSPRQMNTEAFFGQGTRLTVV.